This T cell receptor (beta chain) was identified during a study of T-cell memory formation after mild COVID-19. Study at large: Most TCR clusters belonged to a single donor.

This CDR3 has 16 residues. V lost 4 bases to trimming and J lost 6 bases; unmatched junction nucleotides: 11. Germline V gene lookup returns CDR1 SGDLS and CDR2 YYNGEE. From the 5' RACE reads, TCRdb called clonotypes with MiXCR, one entry per CDR3 protein. The sample has under 200,000 distinct CDR3 sequences; under 14% are singletons. The chain is built from TRBV9 and TRBJ2-3, with 10 bases that match TRBD2. The receptor was isolated from a man aged 18 to 35 who had mild COVID-19 (a few samples of this study predate the infection). Cell type and time point are not known. The sample consisted of PBMCs or a T cell subset sorted from them (not recorded which). CDR3 loop: CASSPSRSSGGDTQYF. CDR3 sequence (DNA): TGTGCCAGCAGCCCTAGCAGAAGTAGCGGGGGGGATACGCAGTATTTT.